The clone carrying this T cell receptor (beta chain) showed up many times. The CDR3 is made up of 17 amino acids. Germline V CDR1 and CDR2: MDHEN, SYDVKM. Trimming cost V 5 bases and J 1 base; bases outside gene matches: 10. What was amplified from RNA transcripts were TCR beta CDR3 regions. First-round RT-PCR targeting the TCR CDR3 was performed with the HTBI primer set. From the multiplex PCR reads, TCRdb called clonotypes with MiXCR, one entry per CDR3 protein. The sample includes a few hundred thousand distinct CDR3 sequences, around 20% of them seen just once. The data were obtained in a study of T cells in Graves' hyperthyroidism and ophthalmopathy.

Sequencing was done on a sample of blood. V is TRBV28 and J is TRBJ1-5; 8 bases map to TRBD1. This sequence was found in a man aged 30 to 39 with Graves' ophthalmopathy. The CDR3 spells CASSPHRGTASNQPQHF. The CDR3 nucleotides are TGTGCCAGCAGTCCTCACAGGGGGACAGCCAGCAATCAGCCCCAGCATTTT.